What follows are 20 T cell receptor beta chains derived from one specimen sequenced in a study of T cells in Graves' hyperthyroidism and ophthalmopathy. From RNA transcripts, TCR beta CDR3 regions were amplified. An initial round of RT-PCR targeting the TCR CDR3 relied on the HTBI primer set. TCRdb recomputed calls from the multiplex PCR reads with MiXCR, one row per CDR3 protein. In the table there are more than 300,000 distinct CDR3 sequences, 14% of which are singletons. Sample: blood. These receptors were collected from a woman aged 25-40 years with Graves' ophthalmopathy.

This clonotype was observed many times. The CDR3 loop is CASSRRQGTDTQYF. The CDR3 DNA reads TGTGCCAGCAGCCGTAGACAGGGAACCGATACGCAGTATTTT. The V and J genes are TRBV3-1 and TRBJ2-3; 7 positions agree with TRBD1. Trimming removed 4 bases from V and 6 bases from J; junction bases left unmatched: 7. The germline V gene has CDR1 LGHDT and CDR2 YNNKEL (reference sequence). CDR3 length equals 14 residues.

The chain joins TRBV19 to TRBJ2-2; 8 nucleotides align to TRBD1. This CDR3 is 17 amino acids long. The V gene's germline CDR1 is LNHDA and CDR2 SQIVND (reference sequence). Unmatched junction bases numbered 14, after V lost 4 bases and J lost 7 bases. The CDR3 region is CASSSPANRGVNGELFF. The DNA of the CDR3 is TGTGCCAGTAGTAGCCCGGCAAACAGGGGGGTTAACGGGGAGCTGTTTTTT.

This clonotype was observed at least ten times. The chain is built from TRBV4-1 and TRBJ1-5, with a weak D call TRBD1 (5 bases). This CDR3 has 16 amino acids. Trimming shortened V by 4 bases and J by 2 bases, and 15 bases separated the two germline ends. CDR1 and CDR2 (germline): MGHRA, YSYEKL. CDR3 protein: CASSPTGTGGNQPQHF. The CDR3 nucleotides are TGCGCCAGCAGCCCGACCGGGACCGGGGGCAATCAGCCCCAGCATTTT.

This clonotype was detected many times. The chain is built from TRBV20-1 and TRBJ2-7; no definite D call. Deletions cut 5 bases from V and 2 bases from J, with 13 bases between. From germline, CDR1 is DFQATT and CDR2 SNEGSKA (reference sequence). CDR3 size: 13 residues. The CDR3 region is CSAVLDGTYEQYF. The CDR3, as DNA: TGCAGTGCTGTCCTGGACGGAACCTACGAGCAGTACTTC.

The sample holds many counts of this clonotype. The chain has TRBV7-6 and TRBJ2-7, with unresolved D. This CDR3 spans 15 amino acids. From germline, CDR1 is SGHVS and CDR2 FNYEAQ. V gave up 5 bases and J gave up 4 bases, with 18 bases separating them. The CDR3 spells CASSLESYSSYEQYF. CDR3 nucleotides: TGTGCCAGCAGCCTAGAAAGTTACAGTTCGTACGAGCAGTACTTC.

This clonotype has just a few counts. For the CDR3, the DNA is TGTGCCAGCAGCCAAGTATGGAGAGGGGAGGATTCACCCCTCCACTTT. Protein: CASSQVWRGEDSPLHF. The chain recombines TRBV3-1 with TRBJ1-6; tentatively, D is TRBD1 (5 bases). CDR3 length: 16 amino acids. The germline gives CDR1 LGHDT, CDR2 YNNKEL (reference sequence). Trimming took off 1 base at V and 8 bases at J, with 15 bases between the two ends.

This clonotype was observed many times. The J gene is TRBJ1-1, the V gene TRBV20-1, with 8 bases lining up with TRBD1. The CDR3 contains 14 residues. Trimming removed 3 bases from V and 5 bases from J; junction bases left unmatched: 8. Germline assignment: CDR1 DFQATT and CDR2 SNEGSKA (reference sequence). The CDR3 nucleotides are TGCAGTGCTAGCAGGAGACAGGGGTGGACTGAAGCTTTCTTT. Its protein is CSASRRQGWTEAFF.

This clonotype came up many times. The rearrangement joins TRBV11-2 to TRBJ1-2; no firm D call. The germline V gene encodes CDR1 SGHAT and CDR2 FQNNGV. This CDR3 spans 15 amino acids. Trimming left V 1 base short and J 4 bases short, with 13 bases between. DNA of the CDR3: TGTGCCAGCAGCTTAGTCGGGAGCGCCGGCTATGGCTACACCTTC. Its translation: CASSLVGSAGYGYTF.

Only a few counts were recorded for this clonotype. The chain links TRBV6-1 to TRBJ2-7; 7 nucleotides line up with TRBD2. This CDR3 is built from 10 residues. The V gene end was trimmed by 11 bases and the J gene end by 8 bases; junction bases not matched to a gene: 6. CDR1 MNHNS and CDR2 SASEGT come from the germline V gene. As DNA, the CDR3 is TGTGCCGGGGGGGTAACGAAGCAGTACTTC. Translating gives CAGGVTKQYF.

Ten or more counts support this clonotype. The chain links TRBV20-1 to TRBJ2-7; D not certain. In germline, CDR1 is DFQATT, CDR2 SNEGSKA (reference sequence). The CDR3 has 14 amino acids. The germline V and J ends were trimmed by 6 bases and 3 bases, with 18 bases remaining between them. DNA for the CDR3: TGCAGTGCCGCCCGTACAGCGATATACTACGAGCAGTACTTC. Amino acid sequence: CSAARTAIYYEQYF.

The V gene is TRBV30, the J gene TRBJ2-3; D gene unclear. Germline assignment: CDR1 GTSNPN and CDR2 SVGIG (reference sequence). There are 13 residues in the CDR3. V lost 0 bases to trimming and J lost 3 bases, with 7 bases between them. Here the CDR3 reads CAWSVAYTDTQYF. CDR3 bases: TGTGCCTGGAGTGTGGCGTATACAGATACGCAGTATTTT. Based on the CDR3 plus reference TRBV30 and TRBJ2-3, the full variable domain is SQTIHQWPATLVQPVGSPLSLECTVEGTSNPNLYWYRQAAGRGLQLLFYSVGIGQISSEVPQNLSASRPQDRQFILSSKKLLLSDSGFYLCAWSVAYTDTQYFGPGTRLTVL.

This clonotype has at least ten counts. The CDR3 reads CSAPRGAGDPKETQYF. In nucleotides, the CDR3 is TGCAGTGCCCCAAGGGGGGCGGGGGACCCCAAAGAGACCCAGTACTTC. The genes are TRBV20-1 and TRBJ2-5, with a weak D call TRBD2 (7 bases). Per the germline V gene, CDR1 is DFQATT and CDR2 is SNEGSKA (reference sequence). The V end was cut by 6 bases, the J end by 3 bases, with 23 bases between. The CDR3 spans 16 residues.

V usage is TRBV10-3 and J usage is TRBJ1-4, with D possibly TRBD1 on 5 matching bases. Trimming took 3 bases from V and 3 from J, leaving 11 bases between them. From germline, CDR1 is ENHRY and CDR2 SYGVKD. The CDR3 has 15 residues. The CDR3 nucleotides are TGTGCCATCAGTGAAAGGGGCAGCGCTAATGAAAAACTGTTTTTT. As protein: CAISERGSANEKLFF.

This clonotype was observed at least ten times. The CDR3, as DNA: TGTGCCAGTCGCCGACTACTCCAAGAGACCCAGTACTTC. Protein: CASRRLLQETQYF. This rearrangement joins TRBV5-6 to TRBJ2-5; perhaps TRBD2 as D (5 bases). Germline V gives CDR1 SGHDT, CDR2 YYEEEE. The CDR3 consists of 13 residues. V dropped 8 bases and J dropped 1 base, with 12 bases sitting between them.

The chain has TRBV3-1 and TRBJ2-5, with 9 nucleotides matching TRBD2. The CDR3 runs to 16 residues. With V trimmed by 3 bases and J by 6 bases, 11 bases remained unmatched. Germline V gene lookup returns CDR1 LGHDT and CDR2 YNNKEL (reference sequence). This chain's CDR3 is CASSQAGGAGLKTQYF. The CDR3 DNA reads TGTGCCAGCAGCCAGGCGGGGGGGGCTGGACTAAAGACCCAGTACTTC.

This clonotype was recorded many times. The chain employs TRBV7-2 and TRBJ2-5; 8 positions match TRBD2. Germline-derived CDR1 and CDR2 are SGHTA and FQGNSA. V lost 1 base and J lost 3; bases outside the gene matches: 19. This CDR3 has 20 amino acids. The CDR3: CASSLVPPKGWRGEEETQYF. CDR3 nucleotide sequence: TGTGCCAGCAGCTTAGTCCCGCCGAAAGGTTGGCGGGGGGAAGAAGAGACCCAGTACTTC.

The table lists this clonotype with many counts. This chain connects TRBV11-1 to TRBJ1-4; no reliable D call. CDR3 size: 13 residues. Germline assignment: CDR1 SGHAT and CDR2 FQDESV (reference sequence). V lost 5 bases and J 7 bases, leaving 11 bases between the germline ends. The CDR3 loop reads CASSMGVGEKLFF. The CDR3 DNA reads TGTGCCAGCAGCATGGGTGTAGGTGAAAAACTGTTTTTT.

This clonotype was counted at least ten times. The genes are TRBV18 and TRBJ1-5; D is undetermined. This CDR3 region has 14 residues. Trimming cost V 4 bases and J 5 bases, with 12 bases left between them. Germline CDR1 reads KGHSH; CDR2 reads LQKENI. The CDR3 sequence is CASSRVARYQPQHF. For the CDR3, the DNA is TGTGCCAGCTCACGGGTCGCCCGTTATCAGCCCCAGCATTTT.

This clonotype was observed at least ten times. The chain uses TRBV18 and TRBJ1-6; D remains unclear. The germline V gene encodes CDR1 KGHSH and CDR2 LQKENI. The CDR3 covers 13 residues. V was cut by 2 bases and J by 7 bases, with 6 bases left in between. CDR3 sequence reads: CASSPDMNSPLHF. The CDR3 DNA sequence: TGTGCCAGCTCACCAGACATGAATTCACCCCTCCACTTT.

This clonotype was seen ten or more times. The chain has TRBV5-6 and TRBJ1-2; D gene uncertain. The CDR3 consists of 18 residues. Trimming took off 0 bases at V and 0 bases at J, with 18 bases between the two ends. The germline CDR1 and CDR2 sequences are SGHDT and YYEEEE. Here the CDR3 reads CASSLAELAYKANYGYTF. Written as DNA, the CDR3 is TGTGCCAGCAGCTTGGCTGAACTAGCATACAAAGCTAACTATGGCTACACCTTC. Looking up the rest from reference TRBV5-6 and TRBJ1-2 gives the full variable domain: DAGVTQSPTHLIKTRGQQVTLRCSPKSGHDTVSWYQQALGQGPQFIFQYYEEEERQRGNFPDRFSGHQFPNYSSELNVNALLLGDSALYLCASSLAELAYKANYGYTFGSGTRLTVV.